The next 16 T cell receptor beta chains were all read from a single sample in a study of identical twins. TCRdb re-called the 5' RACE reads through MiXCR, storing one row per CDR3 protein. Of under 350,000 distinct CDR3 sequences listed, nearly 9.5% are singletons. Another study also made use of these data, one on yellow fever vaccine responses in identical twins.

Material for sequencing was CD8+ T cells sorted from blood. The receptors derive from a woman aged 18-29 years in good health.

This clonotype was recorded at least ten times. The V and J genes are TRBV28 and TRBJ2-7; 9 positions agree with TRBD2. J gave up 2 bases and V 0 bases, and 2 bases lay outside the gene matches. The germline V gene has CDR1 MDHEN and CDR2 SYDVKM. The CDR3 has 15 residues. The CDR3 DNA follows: TGTGCCAGCAGTTTATGGACTAGCGGTACCTACGAGCAGTACTTC. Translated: CASSLWTSGTYEQYF.

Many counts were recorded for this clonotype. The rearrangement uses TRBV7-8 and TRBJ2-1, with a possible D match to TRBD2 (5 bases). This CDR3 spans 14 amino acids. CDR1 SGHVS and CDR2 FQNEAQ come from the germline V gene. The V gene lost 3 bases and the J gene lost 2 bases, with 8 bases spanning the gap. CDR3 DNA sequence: TGTGCCAGCAGCTTGGAGACTACCTACAATGAGCAGTTCTTC. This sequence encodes CASSLETTYNEQFF. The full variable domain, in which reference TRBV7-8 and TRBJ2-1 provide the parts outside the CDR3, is GAGVSQSPRYKVAKRGQDVALRCDPISGHVSLFWYQQALGQGPEFLTYFQNEAQLDKSGLPSDRFFAERPEGSVSTLKIQRTQQEDSAVYLCASSLETTYNEQFFGPGTRLTVL.

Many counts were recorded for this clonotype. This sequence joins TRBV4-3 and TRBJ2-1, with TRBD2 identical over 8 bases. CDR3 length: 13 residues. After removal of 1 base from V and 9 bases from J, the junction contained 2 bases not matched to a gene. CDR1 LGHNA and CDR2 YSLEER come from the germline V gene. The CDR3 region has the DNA TGCGCCAGCAGCCAAGCCCGGGGGGGTGAGCAGTTCTTC. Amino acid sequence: CASSQARGGEQFF.

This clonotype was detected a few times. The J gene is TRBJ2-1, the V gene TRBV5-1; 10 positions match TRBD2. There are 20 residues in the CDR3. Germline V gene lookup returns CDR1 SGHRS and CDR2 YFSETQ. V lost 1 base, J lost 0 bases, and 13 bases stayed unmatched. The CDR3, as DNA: TGCGCCAGCAGCTTGTTTCATTCGACTAGCGGGCAGAGCTCCTACAATGAGCAGTTCTTC. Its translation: CASSLFHSTSGQSSYNEQFF. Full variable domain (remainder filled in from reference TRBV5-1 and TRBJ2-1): KAGVTQTPRYLIKTRGQQVTLSCSPISGHRSVSWYQQTPGQGLQFLFEYFSETQRNKGNFPGRFSGRQFSNSRSEMNVSTLELGDSALYLCASSLFHSTSGQSSYNEQFFGPGTRLTVL.

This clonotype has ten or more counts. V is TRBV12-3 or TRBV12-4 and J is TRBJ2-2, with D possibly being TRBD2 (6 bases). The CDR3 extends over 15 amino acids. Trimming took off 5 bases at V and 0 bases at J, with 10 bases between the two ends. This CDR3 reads CASSGGNSNTGELFF. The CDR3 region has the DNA TGTGCCAGCAGTGGAGGGAACTCGAACACCGGGGAGCTGTTTTTT.

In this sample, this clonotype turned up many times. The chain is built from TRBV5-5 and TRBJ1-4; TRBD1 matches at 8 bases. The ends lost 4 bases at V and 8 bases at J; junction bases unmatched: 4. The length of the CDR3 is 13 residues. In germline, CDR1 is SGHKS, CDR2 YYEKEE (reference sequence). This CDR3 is CASSPWTGEKLFF. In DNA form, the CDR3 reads TGTGCCAGCAGCCCCTGGACAGGGGAAAAACTGTTTTTT.

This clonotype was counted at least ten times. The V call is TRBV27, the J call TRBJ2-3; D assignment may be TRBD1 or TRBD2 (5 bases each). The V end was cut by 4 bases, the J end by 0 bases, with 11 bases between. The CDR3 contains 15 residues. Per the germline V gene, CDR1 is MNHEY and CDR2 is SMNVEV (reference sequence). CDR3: CASSSGTLSTDTQYF. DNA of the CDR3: TGTGCCAGCAGTTCAGGGACCCTGAGCACAGATACGCAGTATTTT.

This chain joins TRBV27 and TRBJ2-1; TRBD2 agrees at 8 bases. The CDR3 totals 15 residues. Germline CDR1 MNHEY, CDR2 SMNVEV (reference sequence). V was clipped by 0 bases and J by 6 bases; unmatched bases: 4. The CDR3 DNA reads TGTGCCAGCAGTTTATCGGGCGGGGGGCCCAATGAGCAGTTCTTC. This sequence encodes CASSLSGGGPNEQFF.

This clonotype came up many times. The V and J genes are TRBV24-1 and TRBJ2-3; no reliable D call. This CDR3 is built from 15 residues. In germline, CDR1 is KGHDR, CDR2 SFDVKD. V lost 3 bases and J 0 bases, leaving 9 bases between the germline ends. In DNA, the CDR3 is TGTGCCACCAGTGATCGGCACTCTAGCACAGATACGCAGTATTTT. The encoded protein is CATSDRHSSTDTQYF.

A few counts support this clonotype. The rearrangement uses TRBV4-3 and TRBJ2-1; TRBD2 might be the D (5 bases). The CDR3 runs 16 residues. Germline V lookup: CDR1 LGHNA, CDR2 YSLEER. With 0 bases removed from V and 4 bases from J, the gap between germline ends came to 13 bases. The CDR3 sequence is CASSQDWNGIYNEQFF. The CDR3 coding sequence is TGCGCCAGCAGCCAAGATTGGAACGGGATATACAATGAGCAGTTCTTC.

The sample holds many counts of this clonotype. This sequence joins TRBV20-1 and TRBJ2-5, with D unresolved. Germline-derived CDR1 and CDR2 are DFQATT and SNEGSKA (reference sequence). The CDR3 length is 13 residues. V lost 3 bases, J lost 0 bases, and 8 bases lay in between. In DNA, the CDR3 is TGCAGTGCTAGGGTCCCGTACCAAGAGACCCAGTACTTC. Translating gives CSARVPYQETQYF.

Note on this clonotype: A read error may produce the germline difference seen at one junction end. The CDR3 nucleotides are TGTGACAGCAGTTTATGGAAGGGTAGCGAGCAGTACTTC. Translating gives CDSSLWKGSEQYF. V and J are TRBV12-3 or TRBV12-4 and TRBJ2-7; no clear D. The length of the CDR3 is 13 residues.

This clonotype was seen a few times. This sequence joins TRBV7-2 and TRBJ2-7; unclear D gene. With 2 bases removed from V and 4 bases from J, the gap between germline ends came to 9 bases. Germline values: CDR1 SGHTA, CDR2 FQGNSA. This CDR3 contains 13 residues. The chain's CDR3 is CASSLFLGYEQYF. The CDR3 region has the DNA TGTGCCAGCAGCTTATTTCTCGGATACGAGCAGTACTTC.

The CDR3 reads CASSFPSAGEKETQYF. The CDR3 DNA reads TGCGCCAGCAGCTTTCCATCCGCCGGGGAAAAAGAGACCCAGTACTTC. The V call is TRBV5-1, the J call TRBJ2-5; TRBD2 is a possible D gene (5 bases). This CDR3 spans 16 amino acids. The germline V and J ends were trimmed by 2 bases and 3 bases, with 17 bases remaining between them. CDR1 is SGHRS and CDR2 is YFSETQ in the germline V gene.

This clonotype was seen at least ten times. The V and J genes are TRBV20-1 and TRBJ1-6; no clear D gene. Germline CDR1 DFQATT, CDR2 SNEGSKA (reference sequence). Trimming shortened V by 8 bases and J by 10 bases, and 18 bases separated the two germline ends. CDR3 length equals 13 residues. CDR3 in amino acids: CSTQDREGSPLHF. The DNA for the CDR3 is TGCAGTACACAAGACCGCGAGGGCTCACCCCTCCACTTT.

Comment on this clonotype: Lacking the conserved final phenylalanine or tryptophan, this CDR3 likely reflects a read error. CDR3 protein: CSVEAGNEQFS. In DNA form, the CDR3 reads TGCAGCGTTGAGGCTGGGAATGAGCAGTTCTCC. The chain carries TRBV29-1 and TRBJ2-1, with D unclear. Between the trimmed V and J ends, which lost 3 bases and 7 bases, there was a span of 7 bases. This CDR3 spans 11 amino acids. From germline, CDR1 is SQVTM and CDR2 ANQGSEA.